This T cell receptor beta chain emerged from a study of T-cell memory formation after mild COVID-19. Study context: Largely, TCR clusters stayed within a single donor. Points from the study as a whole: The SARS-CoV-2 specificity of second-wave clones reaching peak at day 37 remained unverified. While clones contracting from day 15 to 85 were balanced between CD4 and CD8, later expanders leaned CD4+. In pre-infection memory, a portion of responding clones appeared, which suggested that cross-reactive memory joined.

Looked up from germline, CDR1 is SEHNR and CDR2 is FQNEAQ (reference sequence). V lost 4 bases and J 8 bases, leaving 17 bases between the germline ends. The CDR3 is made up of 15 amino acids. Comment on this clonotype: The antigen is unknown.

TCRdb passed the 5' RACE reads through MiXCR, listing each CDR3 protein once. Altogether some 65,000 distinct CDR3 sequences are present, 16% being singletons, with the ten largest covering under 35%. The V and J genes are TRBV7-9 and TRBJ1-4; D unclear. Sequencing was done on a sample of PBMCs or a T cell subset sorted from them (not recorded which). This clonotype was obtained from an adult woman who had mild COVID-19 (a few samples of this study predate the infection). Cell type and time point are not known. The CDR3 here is CASSSLEGPEEKLFF. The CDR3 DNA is TGTGCCAGCAGCTCCCTGGAAGGGCCTGAAGAAAAACTGTTTTTT.